These 2 T cell receptor beta chains share one sample of origin, sequenced in a study of T cell changes during pregnancy in multiple sclerosis. Data came from immunoSEQ multiplex PCR; TCRdb stores just in-frame clones and leaves some out. The sample has 50,000 to 65,000 clones, 80% to 95% seen once. The starting material was peripheral blood, obtained in the third trimester of pregnancy. The receptors were sampled from a female donor in good health, enrolled as a control in a pregnancy study.

The J gene is TRBJ2-3, the V gene TRBV6-5; 9 bases are a match to TRBD2. Germline assignment: CDR1 MNHEY and CDR2 SVGAGI. This CDR3 has 16 residues. The trim removed 2 bases at V and 15 bases at J, leaving 18 bases unmatched. The CDR3 is CASSYGPGTSLTLLYF. CDR3 DNA sequence: TGTGCCAGCAGTTACGGACCCGGGACTAGCTTAACCCTACTATATTTT.

The V call is TRBV6-6, the J call TRBJ2-7; 8 bases align to TRBD1. V was clipped by 6 bases and J by 4 bases; unmatched bases: 8. The germline CDR1 and CDR2 sequences are MNHNY and SVGAGI (reference sequence). The CDR3 loop spans 14 amino acids. The CDR3 coding sequence is TGTGCCAGCAGCTCCGACAGGGGATGGTACGAGCAGTACTTC. It yields the protein CASSSDRGWYEQYF.